The entry below describes one TCR beta chain. Its antigen specificity is not known. Per-nucleotide qualities are absent, and no much larger clonotype sits a single base away. Spanning cysteine to phenylalanine, the CDR3 consists of 14 amino acids. The only DNA kept is the CDR3, 42 bases in frame from the first base. Sequences MDHEN (CDR1) and SYDVKM (CDR2) are obtained from the germline V gene. The junction shows trimming of 4 bases on V and 8 bases on J, and the gene matches do not reach 5 bases of it. Participants in the prospective study were aged roughly 18 to 100 years, lived in 20 to 30 United States geographic areas, and enrolled through a virtual design. In the prospective study, participants were assigned to cohorts based on the clinical history participants reported in a screening survey and a study questionnaire. Recovered participants in ImmuneRACE Cohort 3 were defined as having two consecutive negative NP/OP PCR tests, clearance from a healthcare professional, or resolution of symptoms. Mobile phlebotomists in the prospective study collected whole blood, serum and a nasopharyngeal or oropharyngeal swab from every participant. Prospective study participants could optionally give additional blood draws and questionnaires over an approximately 2-month period. Before DNA extraction, blood samples from the prospective study were shipped at room temperature or frozen.

The entry originates in a study of blood T cell repertoires in COVID-19 (dated by TCRdb to the early 2020s). Broadly, across the study: Samples covering the acute and convalescent phases of COVID-19 were provided by collaborators in the United States, Italy and Spain. The dataset comprised deeply sampled blood TCRbeta repertoires from subjects exposed to, actively infected with, or recovered from COVID-19. The material from the prospective study consisted of cDNA or gDNA derived from T cells, B-cell-depleted T cells, or PBMCs. Where available, HLA class I and class II types were obtained from metadata supplied by the sample provider rather than from assay-based typing. Nearly every sample came with metadata listing a de-identified subject ID, COVID-19 status, age in years and sex. Samples came from the ongoing ImmuneRACE study (first 160 participants) plus 1,254 subjects from 6 global collaborators. The repertoires were released in a freely available public database meant as a resource for research on the immune response to SARS-CoV-2. Overall study outcomes, separate from this receptor: The amount of clinical and demographic metadata varied by source and participant and was provided uncurated.

TCRbeta CDR3 regions were amplified from genomic DNA by means of the immunoSEQ Assay, a bias-controlled multiplex PCR. Per the source publication's procedure: Nucleated cell counts per sample were estimated from amplification of reference gene primers within the assay. To quantify the absolute abundance of each unique TCRbeta CDR3 rearrangement, sequence reads were collapsed and filtered. For each sample, productive Simpson clonality was calculated as the square root of Simpson's diversity index over productive rearrangements. TCRdb stores this immuneACCESS table with in-frame sequences only. Part of the clones is absent; in the studies checked, under half of the shortfall reflects unresolved V genes, and no reason is known for the rest. The V and J calls and clone size come from that table; D and trimming were worked out from the DNA. Within this sample are fewer than 500,000 clones, with roughly 87% of them counted one time only. 0.7% of the sample lies in the top ten.

Sequenced input: PBMCs or T cells enriched from blood (not recorded which). The sequence joins TRBV28 to TRBJ1-4, with 9 bases aligning to TRBD1. This receptor was identified in a woman under 30 who had recovered from COVID-19. The DNA sequence is as follows: TGTGCCAGCAGTTCGACAGGGGGATACGAAAAACTGTTTTTT. Its coded protein is CASSSTGGYEKLFF.